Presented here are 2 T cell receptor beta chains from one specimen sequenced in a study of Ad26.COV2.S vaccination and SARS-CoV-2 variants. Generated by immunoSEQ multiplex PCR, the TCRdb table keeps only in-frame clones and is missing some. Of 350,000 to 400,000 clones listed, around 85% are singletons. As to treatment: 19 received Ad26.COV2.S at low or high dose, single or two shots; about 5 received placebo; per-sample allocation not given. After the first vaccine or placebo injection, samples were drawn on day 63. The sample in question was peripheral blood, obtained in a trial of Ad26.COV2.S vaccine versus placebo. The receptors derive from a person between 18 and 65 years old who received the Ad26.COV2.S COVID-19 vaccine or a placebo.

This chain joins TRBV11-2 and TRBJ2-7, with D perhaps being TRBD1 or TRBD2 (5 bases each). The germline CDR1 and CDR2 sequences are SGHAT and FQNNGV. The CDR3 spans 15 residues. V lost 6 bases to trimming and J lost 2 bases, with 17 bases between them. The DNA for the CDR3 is TGTGCCAGCAGACGCAGGGTGGGGGACGCCTACGAGCAGTACTTC. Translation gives CASRRRVGDAYEQYF.

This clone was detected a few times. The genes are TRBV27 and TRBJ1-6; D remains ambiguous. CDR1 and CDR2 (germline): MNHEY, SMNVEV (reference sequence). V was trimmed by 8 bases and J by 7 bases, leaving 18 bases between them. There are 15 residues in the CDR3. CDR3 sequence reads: CASSVGGNGNSPLHF. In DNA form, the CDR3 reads TGTGCCAGCTCCGTGGGAGGGAACGGGAATTCACCCCTCCACTTT.